This is a list of T cell receptor beta chains from one sample in a study of T cell changes during pregnancy in multiple sclerosis. The repertoire was sequenced with immunoSEQ multiplex PCR; TCRdb's copy has only in-frame clones and lacks some. The repertoire consists of 69,000 or so clones, with approximately 90% occurring once and the leading ten covering roughly 1.4%. The sample was peripheral blood, taken in the third trimester of pregnancy. These receptors were taken from a female donor with multiple sclerosis, enrolled in a pregnancy study. Each CDR3 is given with its conserved first and last residue.

J gene | V gene | CDR3 protein
TRBJ1-1 | TRBV30 | CAWTEQPNTEAFF
TRBJ2-5 | TRBV5-1 | CASSPGLAGGPGETQYF
TRBJ1-1 | TRBV5-1 | CASSNPGQTLGAFF
TRBJ2-1 | TRBV19 | CASSWVMAGGSYNEQFF
TRBJ2-1 | TRBV5-1 | CASGQLGPHNEQFF
TRBJ2-3 | TRBV2 | CASRQGSRTDTQYF
TRBJ1-4 | TRBV19 | CASRSFGGGDREKLFF
TRBJ1-2 | TRBV6-1 | CASSEDQGYYGYTF
TRBJ2-7 | TRBV2 | CASSDQGAGYEQYF
TRBJ1-1 | TRBV7-2 | CASSQTGGGTEAFF
TRBJ1-2 | TRBV18 | CASSPPAGDYGYTF